This passage covers 19 T cell receptor beta chains from one sample sequenced in a study of identical twins (dated by TCRdb to 2016 to 2017). Libraries were constructed by 5' RACE. TCRdb shows the sequencer as Illumina HiSeq 2000. The public reads were quality trimmed at Q25 with fastp and then assembled into clones with MiXCR by TCRdb, keeping productive beta chains. CDR3 protein duplicates are merged, each entry listing the most common genes and DNA. The sample has 690,000 or so distinct CDR3 sequences on record, roughly 8% of them singletons. Around 0.98% of the sample is held by the ten biggest clonotypes. Another study also made use of these data, one on yellow fever vaccine responses in identical twins.

Sequencing was done on a sample of PBMCs. The receptors shown here come from a woman under 30 in good health.

This clonotype was observed a handful of times. This chain connects TRBV12-3 or TRBV12-4 to TRBJ2-1, with TRBD2 matching over 7 bases. The CDR3 totals 16 residues. Unmatched junction bases numbered 11, after V lost 5 bases and J lost 4 bases. The CDR3 sequence is CASSQWGGVSYNEQFF. The DNA for the CDR3 is TGTGCCAGCAGTCAGTGGGGAGGGGTAAGTTACAATGAGCAGTTCTTC.

This clonotype was observed a handful of times. CDR3 in amino acids: CASSTYGTEYGYTF. CDR3 DNA: TGTGCCAGCAGCACCTACGGGACAGAGTATGGCTACACCTTC. This chain uses TRBV9 with TRBJ1-2; TRBD1 matches 7 bases. CDR1 SGDLS and CDR2 YYNGEE come from the germline V gene. Trimming cost V 4 bases and J 5 bases; bases outside gene matches: 8. The CDR3 is 14 residues long.

The V and J genes are TRBV20-1 and TRBJ2-3; 7 bases fit TRBD2. This CDR3 is built from 15 residues. Germline trimming cut 3 bases from V and 5 bases from J; bases unmatched to any gene: 11. Germline assignment: CDR1 DFQATT and CDR2 SNEGSKA (reference sequence). CDR3 bases: TGCAGTGCTAGTTCTATGGACGGGAGGATAGATACGCAGTATTTT. The encoded protein is CSASSMDGRIDTQYF.

The genes are TRBV28 and TRBJ2-5; 9 bases fit TRBD2. This CDR3 is built from 16 residues. J lost 2 bases, V lost 1 base, and 5 bases had no gene match. CDR1 is MDHEN, CDR2 SYDVKM, per germline. In nucleotides, the CDR3 is TGTGCCAGCAGTTTATCGCCTAGCGGGGATCAAGAGACCCAGTACTTC. Protein sequence: CASSLSPSGDQETQYF.

The chain couples TRBV4-3 to TRBJ2-5; D is ambiguous. Trimming stripped 0 bases from V and 2 bases from J, with 7 bases between. CDR1 is LGHNA and CDR2 is YSLEER in the germline V gene. There are 14 residues in the CDR3. The CDR3 spells CASSQDADQETQYF. The CDR3 nucleotides read TGCGCCAGCAGCCAAGATGCAGATCAAGAGACCCAGTACTTC.

This clonotype has only a few counts. V gene TRBV20-1 combines with J gene TRBJ1-4; 11 bases are a match to TRBD1. The CDR3 totals 17 residues. The V and J ends lost 5 bases and 1 base, in that order; junction bases with no gene match: 9. Per germline, CDR1 DFQATT and CDR2 SNEGSKA (reference sequence). This CDR3 reads CSAAGTGGSETNEKLFF. The DNA for the CDR3 is TGCAGTGCTGCCGGGACAGGGGGATCGGAAACTAATGAAAAACTGTTTTTT.

This clonotype was seen ten or more times. Compared with germline, one end of the junction differs, possibly owing to a read error. The V gene is TRBV4-2, the J gene TRBJ2-3; no clear D. Germline V gene lookup returns CDR1 LGHNA and CDR2 YNFKEQ. This CDR3 contains 13 residues. In nucleotides, the CDR3 is TGCGCCAGCAGCCAAGACGGCACAGATACGCAGTATTTT. Amino acids: CASSQDGTDTQYF.

This clonotype was counted many times. The J gene is TRBJ2-3, the V gene TRBV7-2; D is uncertain. This CDR3 spans 12 amino acids. V was shortened by 5 bases and J by 6 bases, with 9 bases between the two germline ends. CDR1 and CDR2 (germline): SGHTA, FQGNSA. Here the CDR3 DNA reads TGTGCCAGCAGCCATGGTAGGGATACGCAGTATTTT. Amino acid sequence: CASSHGRDTQYF.

The chain has TRBV6-1 and TRBJ2-5, with 11 positions matching TRBD2. This CDR3 is built from 16 residues. Germline trimming cut 3 bases from V and 7 bases from J; bases unmatched to any gene: 10. Germline assignment: CDR1 MNHNS and CDR2 SASEGT. This CDR3 reads CASSEGTSGPKGTQYF. The CDR3 DNA reads TGTGCCAGCAGTGAGGGGACTAGCGGCCCCAAAGGGACCCAGTACTTC.

The table lists this clonotype with many counts. The gene calls are TRBV10-3 and TRBJ1-2; D is unclear. Trimming shortened V by 3 bases and J by 3 bases, and 8 bases separated the two germline ends. Germline V gene sequence: CDR1 ENHRY, CDR2 SYGVKD. CDR3 length equals 13 residues. The CDR3 DNA follows: TGTGCCATCAGTGATGGAGGAGACTATGGCTACACCTTC. It translates to CAISDGGDYGYTF.

This clonotype was picked up many times. V and J are TRBV5-6 and TRBJ2-7, with TRBD2 matching 9 bases. CDR1 and CDR2 from the germline V gene are SGHDT and YYEEEE. The CDR3 spans 16 residues. J was trimmed by 2 bases and V by 3 bases; bases with no gene match: 9. CDR3: CASSSVPAGGPYEQYF. Written as DNA, the CDR3 is TGTGCCAGCAGCTCGGTCCCAGCGGGAGGTCCCTACGAGCAGTACTTC.

DNA for the CDR3: TGTGCCAGCAGCTCCTCTGTCTACTACAATGAGCAGTTCTTC. This codes for CASSSSVYYNEQFF. The J gene is TRBJ2-1, the V gene TRBV7-2; D uncertain. The CDR3 is 14 amino acids. V lost 4 bases and J 3 bases, leaving 10 bases between the germline ends. CDR1 and CDR2 (germline): SGHTA, FQGNSA.

The chain combines TRBV5-1 with TRBJ2-2; D is undetermined. The V gene lost 1 base and the J gene lost 7 bases, with 5 bases spanning the gap. In germline, CDR1 is SGHRS, CDR2 YFSETQ. The CDR3 is 12 amino acids. As DNA, the CDR3 is TGCGCCAGCAGCTTGTTCGTCGGGGAGCTGTTTTTT. It encodes CASSLFVGELFF.

V gene TRBV19 combines with J gene TRBJ2-3, with D hard to call. From germline, CDR1 is LNHDA and CDR2 SQIVND (reference sequence). V was cut by 10 bases and J by 2 bases, with 19 bases left in between. This CDR3 contains 15 residues. Here the CDR3 reads CATRPGLTTTDTQYF. The DNA of the CDR3 is TGTGCCACCCGCCCTGGGCTTACCACCACAGATACGCAGTATTTT.

A few counts support this clonotype. The chain carries TRBV20-1 and TRBJ2-1; D ambiguous. Between the trimmed V and J ends, which lost 0 bases and 3 bases, there was a span of 6 bases. This CDR3 is 13 amino acids long. Germline CDR1 and CDR2: DFQATT and SNEGSKA (reference sequence). The CDR3 sequence: CSARENLYNEQFF. DNA of the CDR3: TGCAGTGCTAGAGAAAACCTCTACAATGAGCAGTTCTTC.

This clonotype was counted a few times. This rearrangement joins TRBV12-3 or TRBV12-4 to TRBJ2-5; possibly TRBD1 for D (6 bases). V lost 0 bases and J 4 bases, leaving 18 bases between the germline ends. The CDR3 spans 17 residues. The CDR3 region is CASSLAAQGTQSETQYF. For the CDR3, the DNA is TGTGCCAGCAGTTTAGCGGCCCAGGGGACCCAATCAGAGACCCAGTACTTC.

The chain carries TRBV27 and TRBJ2-7; 9 bases line up with TRBD1. The trim removed 6 bases at V and 4 bases at J, leaving 10 bases unmatched. The CDR3 extends over 15 amino acids. Per the germline V gene, CDR1 is MNHEY and CDR2 is SMNVEV (reference sequence). CDR3 in DNA: TGTGCCAGCAGAGGGACAGGGAATACCCGTTACGAGCAGTACTTC. Translation: CASRGTGNTRYEQYF.

J is TRBJ2-6 and V is TRBV10-3, with TRBD1 identical over 8 bases. The trim removed 8 bases at V and 0 bases at J, leaving 6 bases unmatched. CDR1 ENHRY and CDR2 SYGVKD come from the germline V gene. The CDR3 covers 16 residues. CDR3 loop: CAIWGQADSGANVLTF. The CDR3 DNA reads TGTGCCATCTGGGGACAGGCCGACTCTGGGGCCAACGTCCTGACTTTC.

This clonotype was recorded a few times. J is TRBJ2-1 and V is TRBV27, with TRBD2 matching 9 bases. CDR1 MNHEY and CDR2 SMNVEV come from the germline V gene (reference sequence). CDR3 length: 14 residues. J lost 7 bases, V lost 8 bases, and 9 bases had no gene match. This chain's CDR3 is CASGKAGGLNEQFF. The CDR3 DNA sequence: TGTGCCAGCGGGAAGGCGGGAGGGCTGAATGAGCAGTTCTTC.